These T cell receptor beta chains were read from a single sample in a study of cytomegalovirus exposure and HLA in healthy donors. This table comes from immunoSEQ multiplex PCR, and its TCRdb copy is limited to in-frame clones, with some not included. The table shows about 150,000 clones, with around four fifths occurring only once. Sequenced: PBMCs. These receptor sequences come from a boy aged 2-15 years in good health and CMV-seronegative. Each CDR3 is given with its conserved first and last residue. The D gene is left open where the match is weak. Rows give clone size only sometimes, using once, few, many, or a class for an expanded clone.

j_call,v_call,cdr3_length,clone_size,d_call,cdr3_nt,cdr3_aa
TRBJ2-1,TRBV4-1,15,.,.,TGCGCCAGCAGCCAAGAAGGGAGGACATCGAATGAGCAGTTCTTC,CASSQEGRTSNEQFF
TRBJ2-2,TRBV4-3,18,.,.,TGCGCCAGCAAATTGGCCGCCGTCGGCGACTTGAACACCGGGGAGCTGTTTTTT,CASKLAAVGDLNTGELFF
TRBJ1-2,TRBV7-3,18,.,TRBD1,TGTGCCAGCAGCCCCGACAGGGGAGGTGGGCTATGGGTGCATGGCTACACCTTC,CASSPDRGGGLWVHGYTF
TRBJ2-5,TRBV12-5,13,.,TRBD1,TGTGCTAGTGCCTTGGGACAGCAAGAGACCCAGTACTTC,CASALGQQETQYF
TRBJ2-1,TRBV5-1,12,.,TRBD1,TGCGCCAGCAGCGCACAGGGGTACGAGCAGTTCTTC,CASSAQGYEQFF
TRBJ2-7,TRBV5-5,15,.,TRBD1,TGTGCCAGCAGCTTGGGGACAGGTTGGATCTACGAGCAGTACTTC,CASSLGTGWIYEQYF
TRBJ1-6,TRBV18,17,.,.,TGTGCCAGCTCACCACCGTCGATCGGCAGGGGTAATTCACCCCTCCACTTT,CASSPPSIGRGNSPLHF
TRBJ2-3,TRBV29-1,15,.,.,TGCAGCGTACTGTGCTGCAGGTCTAGCACAGATACGCAGTATTTT,CSVLCCRSSTDTQYF
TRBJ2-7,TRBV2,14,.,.,TGTGCCAGCAGTGCCGGCAGGGGGGCCGACGAGCAGTACTTC,CASSAGRGADEQYF
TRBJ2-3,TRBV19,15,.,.,TGTGCCAGTAGCGTTGGAGGCAGATTCACAGATACGCAGTATTTT,CASSVGGRFTDTQYF
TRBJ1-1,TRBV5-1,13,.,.,TGCGCCAGCAGTATCGGAATTACAGGGTCACCTTTCTTT,CASSIGITGSPFF
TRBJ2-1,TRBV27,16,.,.,TGTGCCAGCAGTCCGAGAAATCTAGACAGGTACAATGAGCAGTTCTTC,CASSPRNLDRYNEQFF
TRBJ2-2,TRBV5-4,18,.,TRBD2,TGTGCCAGCAGCTTAGGGGCCCGCGGGGGGGCCAACACCGGGGAGCTGTTTTTT,CASSLGARGGANTGELFF
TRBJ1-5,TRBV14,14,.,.,TGTGCCAGCAGCCAAGTTGACTTGTTTAAGCCCCAGCATTTT,CASSQVDLFKPQHF
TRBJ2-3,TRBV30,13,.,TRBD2,TGTGCCTGGAGCGCGGGGGGTACAGATACGCAGTATTTT,CAWSAGGTDTQYF
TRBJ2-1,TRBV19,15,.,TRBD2,TGTGCCAGTAGTTCTAGCGGTAGCTCCTACAATGAGCAGTTCTTC,CASSSSGSSYNEQFF
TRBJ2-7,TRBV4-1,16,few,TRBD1,TGCGCCAGCAGCCAAGGGCCTTGGGACAGAGATTACGAGCAGTACTTC,CASSQGPWDRDYEQYF
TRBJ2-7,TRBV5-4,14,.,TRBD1,TGTGCCAGCAGCTATGGACAGGGGGCGAACGAGCAGTACTTC,CASSYGQGANEQYF
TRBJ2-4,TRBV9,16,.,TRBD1,TGTGCCAGCAGCGCAGGTAGGGGGCTGGGCAAAAACATTCAGTACTTC,CASSAGRGLGKNIQYF
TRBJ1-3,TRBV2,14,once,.,TGTGCCAGCAGTGACGAACTCCTTGGAAACACCATATATTTT,CASSDELLGNTIYF
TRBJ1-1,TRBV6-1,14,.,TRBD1,TGTGCCAGCAGCCAAGAGACAGGGTACACTGAAGCTTTCTTT,CASSQETGYTEAFF
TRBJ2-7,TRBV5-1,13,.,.,TGCGCCAGCAGCTCCTACGGTTCCTACGAGCAGTACTTC,CASSSYGSYEQYF
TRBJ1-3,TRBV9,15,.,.,TGTGCCAGCAGCGTAGATCACGGGAATGGAAACACCATATATTTT,CASSVDHGNGNTIYF
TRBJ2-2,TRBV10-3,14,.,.,TGTGCCATCAGTGAAATGGGGGGCACCGGGGAGCTGTTTTTT,CAISEMGGTGELFF
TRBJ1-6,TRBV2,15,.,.,TGTGCCAGCAAGGGGGTCGCCTCCTATAATTCACCCCTCCACTTT,CASKGVASYNSPLHF
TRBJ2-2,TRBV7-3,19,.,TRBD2,TGTGCCAGCAGCCGCGCGGGACTAGCGGACATTGCGAACACCGGGGAGCTGTTTTTT,CASSRAGLADIANTGELFF
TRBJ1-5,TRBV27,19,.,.,TGTGCCAGCAGTTTAACTAGACCCCTGACGGGAGTGAGCAATCAGCCCCAGCATTTT,CASSLTRPLTGVSNQPQHF
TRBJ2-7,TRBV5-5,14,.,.,TGTGCCAGCAGCTTGGACAGGGAGCACTACGAGCAGTACTTC,CASSLDREHYEQYF
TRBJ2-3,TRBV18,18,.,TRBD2,TGTGCCAGCTCACCACGGTCGGTAGCGGGTTCTAGCACAGATACGCAGTATTTT,CASSPRSVAGSSTDTQYF
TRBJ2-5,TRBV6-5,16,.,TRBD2,TGTGCCAGCAGTTACACGGGCGGGGGATGGCAAGAGACCCAGTACTTC,CASSYTGGGWQETQYF
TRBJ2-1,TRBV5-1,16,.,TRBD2,TGCGCCAGCAGCTTGGATCGCGGGAGGGCCTACAATGAGCAGTTCTTC,CASSLDRGRAYNEQFF
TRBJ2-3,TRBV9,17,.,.,TGTGCCAGCAGCGTAAGAGGTAGCCTCCTCAGCACAGATACGCAGTATTTT,CASSVRGSLLSTDTQYF
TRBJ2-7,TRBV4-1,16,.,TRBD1,TGCGCCAGCAGCCAAGCACAGGGGGCGAGGACCTACGAGCAGTACTTC,CASSQAQGARTYEQYF
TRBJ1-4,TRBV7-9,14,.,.,TGTGCCAGCAGCCCACAGGCCATTAATGAAAAACTGTTTTTT,CASSPQAINEKLFF
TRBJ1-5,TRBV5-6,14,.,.,TGTGCCAGCAGCTTGGGTGCAGGATTCTCCCCCCAGCATTTT,CASSLGAGFSPQHF
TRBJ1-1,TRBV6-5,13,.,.,TGTGCCAGCAGCCGAGACAGGAACACTGAAGCTTTCTTT,CASSRDRNTEAFF
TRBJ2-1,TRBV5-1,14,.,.,TGCGCCAGCAGCTTGTCTTTCAGGGGCCATGAGCAGTTCTTC,CASSLSFRGHEQFF
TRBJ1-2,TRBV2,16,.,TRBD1,TGTGCCAGCCGGGACAGCCTTTTACTAGCTAACTATGGCTACACCTTC,CASRDSLLLANYGYTF
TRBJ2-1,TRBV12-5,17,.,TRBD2,TGTGCTAGTGCCCGGGAACGACTAGCGGGAAGCTACAATGAGCAGTTCTTC,CASARERLAGSYNEQFF
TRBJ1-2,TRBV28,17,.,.,TGTGCCAGCAGTTTCAACCTAGGGGCGCAGGCTAACTATGGCTACACCTTC,CASSFNLGAQANYGYTF
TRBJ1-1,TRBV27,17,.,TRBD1,TGTGCCAGCAGTGAACTATACAGGGGGCCCCGGGGTTCCGGCGCTTTCTTT,CASSELYRGPRGSGAFF
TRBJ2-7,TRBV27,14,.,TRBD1,TGTGCCAGCAGTTTAGGGACAGGGAAATACGAGCAGTACTTC,CASSLGTGKYEQYF
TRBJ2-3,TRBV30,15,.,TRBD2,TGTGCCTGGAGTAGGACTAGCGGGCCGTTGGATACGCAGTATTTT,CAWSRTSGPLDTQYF
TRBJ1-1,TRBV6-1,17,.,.,TGTGCCAGCAGTGCCTTACTTGGCGTTTGGGCCAGCACTGAAGCTTTCTTT,CASSALLGVWASTEAFF
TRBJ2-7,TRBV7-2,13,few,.,TGTGCCAGCAGCCCGGATCGGGTAGACGAGCAGTACTTC,CASSPDRVDEQYF
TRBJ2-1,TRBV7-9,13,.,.,TGTGCCAGCAGCTTCGCAGCCGGGACTCAGCAGTTCTTC,CASSFAAGTQQFF
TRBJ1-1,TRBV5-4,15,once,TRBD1,TGTGCCAGCAGCTTGGAAAAAGGGACAGGGTCTGAAGCTTTCTTT,CASSLEKGTGSEAFF
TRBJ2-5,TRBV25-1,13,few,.,TGTGCCAGCAGTGAAGAGGTACAAGAGACCCAGTACTTC,CASSEEVQETQYF